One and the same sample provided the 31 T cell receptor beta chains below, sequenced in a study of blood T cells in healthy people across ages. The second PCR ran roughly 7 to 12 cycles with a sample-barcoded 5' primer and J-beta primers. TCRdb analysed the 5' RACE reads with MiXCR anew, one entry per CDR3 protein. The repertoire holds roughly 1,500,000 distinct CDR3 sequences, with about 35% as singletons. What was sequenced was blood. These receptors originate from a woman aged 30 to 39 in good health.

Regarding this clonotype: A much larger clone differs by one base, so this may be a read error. As DNA, the CDR3 is TGTGCCAGCAGTTTGTCCAGCGGGAGAGGAGATACGCAGTATTTT. Encoded protein: CASSLSSGRGDTQYF. V usage is TRBV12-3 or TRBV12-4 and J usage is TRBJ2-3; the match to TRBD2 covers 8 bases. CDR3 length: 15 residues. Losses at the gene ends were 3 bases for V and 5 bases for J; bases not matched to a gene: 7.

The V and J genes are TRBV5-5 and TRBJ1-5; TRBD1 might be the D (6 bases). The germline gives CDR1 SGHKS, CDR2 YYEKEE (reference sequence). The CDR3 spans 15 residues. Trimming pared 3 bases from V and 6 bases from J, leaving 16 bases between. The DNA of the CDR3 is TGTGCCAGCAGCTCAACAGGGTCGTTGGCTCAGCCCCAGCATTTT. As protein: CASSSTGSLAQPQHF.

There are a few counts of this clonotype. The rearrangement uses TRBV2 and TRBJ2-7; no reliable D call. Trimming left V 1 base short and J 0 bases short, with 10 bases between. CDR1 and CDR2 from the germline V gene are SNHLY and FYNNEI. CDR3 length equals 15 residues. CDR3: CASSEDGIISYEQYF. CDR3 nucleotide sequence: TGTGCCAGCAGTGAAGATGGAATTATCTCCTACGAGCAGTACTTC.

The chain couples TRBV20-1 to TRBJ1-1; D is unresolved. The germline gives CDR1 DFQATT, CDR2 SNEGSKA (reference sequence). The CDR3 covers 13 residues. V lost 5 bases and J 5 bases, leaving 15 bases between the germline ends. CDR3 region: CSADRDIRTEAFF. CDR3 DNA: TGCAGTGCTGACCGGGATATTCGGACTGAAGCTTTCTTT.

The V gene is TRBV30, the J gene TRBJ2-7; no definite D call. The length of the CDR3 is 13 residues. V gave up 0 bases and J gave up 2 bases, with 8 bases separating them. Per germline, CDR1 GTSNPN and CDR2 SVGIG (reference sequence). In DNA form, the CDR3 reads TGTGCCTGGAGTGTCACTGGGGCCTACGAGCAGTACTTC. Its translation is CAWSVTGAYEQYF.

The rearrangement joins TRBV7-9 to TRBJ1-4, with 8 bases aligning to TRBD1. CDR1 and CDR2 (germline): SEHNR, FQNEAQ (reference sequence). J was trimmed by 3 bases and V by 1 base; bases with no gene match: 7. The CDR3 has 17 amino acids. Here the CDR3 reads CASSLGTGKRANEKLFF. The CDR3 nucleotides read TGTGCCAGCAGCTTAGGGACAGGGAAGCGTGCTAATGAAAAACTGTTTTTT.

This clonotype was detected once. CDR3 protein: CSVTSGTTNTGELFF. Written as DNA, the CDR3 is TGCAGCGTTACATCCGGGACAACGAACACCGGGGAGCTGTTTTTT. The genes are TRBV29-1 and TRBJ2-2; D perhaps matches TRBD1 (6 bases). This CDR3 spans 15 amino acids. V was shortened by 5 bases and J by 0 bases, with 13 bases between the two germline ends. Germline CDR1 is SQVTM and CDR2 is ANQGSEA.

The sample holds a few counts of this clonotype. The CDR3 DNA is TGTGCCAGCAGCCCCAGGGGGGCTCCGGGGACCGGGGAGCTGTTTTTT. Residues: CASSPRGAPGTGELFF. The V and J genes are TRBV7-3 and TRBJ2-2, with D tentatively TRBD1 (7 bases). With 5 bases removed from V and 5 bases from J, the gap between germline ends came to 18 bases. CDR1 is SGHTA, CDR2 FQGTGA, per germline. CDR3 size: 16 residues.

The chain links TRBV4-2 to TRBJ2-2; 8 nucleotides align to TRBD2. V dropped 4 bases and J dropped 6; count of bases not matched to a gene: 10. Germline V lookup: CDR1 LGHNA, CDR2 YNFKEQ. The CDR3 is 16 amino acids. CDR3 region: CASSPGVAGSPGELFF. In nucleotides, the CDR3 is TGTGCCAGCAGCCCAGGGGTAGCGGGGTCGCCCGGGGAGCTGTTTTTT.

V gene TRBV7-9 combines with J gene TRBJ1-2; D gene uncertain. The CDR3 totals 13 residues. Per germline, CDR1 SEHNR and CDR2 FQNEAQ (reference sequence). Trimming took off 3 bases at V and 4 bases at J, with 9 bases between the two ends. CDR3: CASSLPGPYGYTF. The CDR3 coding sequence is TGTGCCAGCAGCTTGCCGGGTCCCTATGGCTACACCTTC.

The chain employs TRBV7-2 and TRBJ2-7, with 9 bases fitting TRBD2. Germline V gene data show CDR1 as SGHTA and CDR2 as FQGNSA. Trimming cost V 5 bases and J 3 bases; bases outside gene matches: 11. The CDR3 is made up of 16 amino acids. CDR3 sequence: CASSLGSGGIYYEQYF. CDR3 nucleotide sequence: TGTGCCAGCAGCCTAGGAAGCGGGGGGATTTACTACGAGCAGTACTTC. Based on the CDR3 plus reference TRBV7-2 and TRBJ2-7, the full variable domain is GAGVSQSPSNKVTEKGKDVELRCDPISGHTALYWYRQSLGQGLEFLIYFQGNSAPDKSGLPSDRFSAERTGGSVSTLTIQRTQQEDSAVYLCASSLGSGGIYYEQYFGPGTRLTVT.

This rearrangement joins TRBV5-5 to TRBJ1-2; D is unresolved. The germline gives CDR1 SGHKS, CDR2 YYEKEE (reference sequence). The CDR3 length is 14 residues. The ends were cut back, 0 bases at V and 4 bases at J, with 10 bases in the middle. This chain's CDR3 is CASSLDTFPYGYTF. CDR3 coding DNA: TGTGCCAGCAGCTTGGACACCTTCCCCTATGGCTACACCTTC.

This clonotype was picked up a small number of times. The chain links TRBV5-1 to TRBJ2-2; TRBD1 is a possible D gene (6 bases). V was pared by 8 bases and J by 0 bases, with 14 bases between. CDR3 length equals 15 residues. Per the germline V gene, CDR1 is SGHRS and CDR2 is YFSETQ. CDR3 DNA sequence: TGCGCCAGTACACTGGACAGCGCGAACACCGGGGAGCTGTTTTTT. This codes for CASTLDSANTGELFF.

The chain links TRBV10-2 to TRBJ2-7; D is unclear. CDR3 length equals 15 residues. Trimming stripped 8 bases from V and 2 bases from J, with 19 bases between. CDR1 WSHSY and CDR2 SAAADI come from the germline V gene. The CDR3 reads CASAPGRMATYEQYF. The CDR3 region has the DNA TGCGCCAGCGCCCCCGGGCGGATGGCAACCTACGAGCAGTACTTC.

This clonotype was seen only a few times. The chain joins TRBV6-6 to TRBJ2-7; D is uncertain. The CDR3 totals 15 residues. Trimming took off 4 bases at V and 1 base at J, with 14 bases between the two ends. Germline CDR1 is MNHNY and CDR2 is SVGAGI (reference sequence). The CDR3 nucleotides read TGTGCCAGCAGTTCTTACGGCGAGCAATCCTACGAGCAGTACTTC. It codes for CASSSYGEQSYEQYF.

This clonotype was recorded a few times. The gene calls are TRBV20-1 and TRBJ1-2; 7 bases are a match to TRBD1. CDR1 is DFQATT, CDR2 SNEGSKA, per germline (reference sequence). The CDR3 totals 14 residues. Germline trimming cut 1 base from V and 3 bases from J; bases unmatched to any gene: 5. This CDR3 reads CSARVNRGDYGYTF. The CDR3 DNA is TGCAGTGCTAGAGTCAACAGGGGAGACTATGGCTACACCTTC.

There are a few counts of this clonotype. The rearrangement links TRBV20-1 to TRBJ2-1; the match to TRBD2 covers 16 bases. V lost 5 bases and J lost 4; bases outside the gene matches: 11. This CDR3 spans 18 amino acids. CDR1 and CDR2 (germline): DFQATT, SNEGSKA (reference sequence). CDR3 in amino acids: CSAQGLAGGPSLYNEQFF. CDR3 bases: TGCAGTGCTCAGGGACTAGCGGGAGGGCCCTCCCTTTACAATGAGCAGTTCTTC.

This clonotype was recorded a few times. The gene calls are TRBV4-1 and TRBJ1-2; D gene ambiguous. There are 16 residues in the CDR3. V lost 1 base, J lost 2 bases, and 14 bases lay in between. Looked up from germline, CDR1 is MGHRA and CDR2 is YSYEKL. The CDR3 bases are TGCGCCAGCAGCCAAGGGAGGTCCGGATGGAACTATGGCTACACCTTC. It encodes CASSQGRSGWNYGYTF.

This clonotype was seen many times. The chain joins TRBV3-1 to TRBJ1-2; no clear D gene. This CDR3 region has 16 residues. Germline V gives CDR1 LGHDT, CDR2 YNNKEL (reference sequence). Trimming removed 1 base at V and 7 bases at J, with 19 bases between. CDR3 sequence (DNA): TGTGCCAGCAGCCAAGGCACAACAGCGGTTATTGGTGGCTACACCTTC. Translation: CASSQGTTAVIGGYTF. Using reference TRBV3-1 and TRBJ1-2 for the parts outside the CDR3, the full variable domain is DTAVSQTPKYLVTQMGNDKSIKCEQNLGHDTMYWYKQDSKKFLKIMFSYNNKELIINETVPNRFSPKSPDKAHLNLHINSLELGDSAVYFCASSQGTTAVIGGYTFGSGTRLTVV.

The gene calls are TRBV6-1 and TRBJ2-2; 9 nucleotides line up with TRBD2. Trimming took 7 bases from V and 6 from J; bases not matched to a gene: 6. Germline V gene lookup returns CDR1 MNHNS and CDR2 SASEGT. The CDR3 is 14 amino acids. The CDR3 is CASTRLADAGELFF. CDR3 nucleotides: TGTGCCAGCACTAGACTAGCGGACGCCGGGGAGCTGTTTTTT.

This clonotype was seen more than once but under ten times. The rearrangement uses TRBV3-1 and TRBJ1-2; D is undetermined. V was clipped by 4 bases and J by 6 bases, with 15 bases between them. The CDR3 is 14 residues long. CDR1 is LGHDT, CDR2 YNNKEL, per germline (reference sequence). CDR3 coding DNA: TGTGCCAGCAGCCTAATGACCAGGCTGGATGGCTACACCTTC. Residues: CASSLMTRLDGYTF.

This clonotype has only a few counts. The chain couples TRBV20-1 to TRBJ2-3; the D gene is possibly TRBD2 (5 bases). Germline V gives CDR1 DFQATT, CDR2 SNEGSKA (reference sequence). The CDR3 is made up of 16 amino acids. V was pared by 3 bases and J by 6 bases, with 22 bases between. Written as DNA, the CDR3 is TGCAGTGCTAGTATGCTGTTGGAGCGGCGCGGGGATACGCAGTATTTT. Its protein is CSASMLLERRGDTQYF.

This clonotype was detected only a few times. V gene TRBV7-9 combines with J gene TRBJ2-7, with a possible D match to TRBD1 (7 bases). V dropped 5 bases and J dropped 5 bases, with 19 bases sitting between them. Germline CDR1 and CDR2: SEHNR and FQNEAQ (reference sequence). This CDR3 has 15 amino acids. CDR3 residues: CASSPGGTRRDEQYF. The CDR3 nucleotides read TGTGCCAGCAGCCCAGGGGGGACTCGCAGGGACGAGCAGTACTTC.

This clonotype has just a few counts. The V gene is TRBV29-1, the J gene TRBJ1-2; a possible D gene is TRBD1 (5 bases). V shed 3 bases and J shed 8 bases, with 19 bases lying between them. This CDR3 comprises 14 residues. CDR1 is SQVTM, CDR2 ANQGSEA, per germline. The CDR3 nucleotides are TGCAGCGTTGAGGGGGGGGAGGTAGTGGGAGGCTACACCTTC. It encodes CSVEGGEVVGGYTF.

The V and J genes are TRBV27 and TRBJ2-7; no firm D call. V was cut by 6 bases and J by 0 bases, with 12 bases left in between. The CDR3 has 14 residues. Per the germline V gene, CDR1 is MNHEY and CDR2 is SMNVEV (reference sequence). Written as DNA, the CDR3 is TGTGCCAGCAGACCGCCAGGCGGCTCCTACGAGCAGTACTTC. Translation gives CASRPPGGSYEQYF.

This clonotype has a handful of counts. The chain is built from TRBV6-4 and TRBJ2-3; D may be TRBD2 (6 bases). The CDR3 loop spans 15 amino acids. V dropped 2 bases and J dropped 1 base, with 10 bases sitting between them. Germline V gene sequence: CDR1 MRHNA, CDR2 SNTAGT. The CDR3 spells CASSDGGFRTDTQYF. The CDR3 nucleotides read TGTGCCAGCAGTGACGGAGGGTTCCGCACAGATACGCAGTATTTT.

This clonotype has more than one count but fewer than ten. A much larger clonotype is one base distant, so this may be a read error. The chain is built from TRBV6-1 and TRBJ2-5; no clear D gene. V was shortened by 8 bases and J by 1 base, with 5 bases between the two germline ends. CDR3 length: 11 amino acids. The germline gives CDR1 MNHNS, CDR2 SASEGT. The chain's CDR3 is CASGRQETQYF. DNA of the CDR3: TGTGCCAGCGGCCGCCAAGAGACCCAGTACTTC.

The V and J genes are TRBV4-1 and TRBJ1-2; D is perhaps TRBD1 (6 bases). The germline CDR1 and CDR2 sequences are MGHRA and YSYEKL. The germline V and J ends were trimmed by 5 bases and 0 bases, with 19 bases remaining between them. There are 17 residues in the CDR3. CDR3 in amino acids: CASSSSGQGPPNYGYTF. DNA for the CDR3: TGCGCCAGCAGCTCATCGGGGCAGGGGCCTCCTAACTATGGCTACACCTTC.

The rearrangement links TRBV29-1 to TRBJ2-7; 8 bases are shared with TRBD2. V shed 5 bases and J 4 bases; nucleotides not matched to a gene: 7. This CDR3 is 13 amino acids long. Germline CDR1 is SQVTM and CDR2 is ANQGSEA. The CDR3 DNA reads TGCAGCGTTCCCGGGACTAGAGGGTACGAGCAGTACTTC. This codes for CSVPGTRGYEQYF.

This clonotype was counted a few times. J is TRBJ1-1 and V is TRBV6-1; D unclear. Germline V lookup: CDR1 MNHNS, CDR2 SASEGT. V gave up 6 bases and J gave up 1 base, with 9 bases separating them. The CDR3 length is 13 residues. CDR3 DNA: TGTGCCAGCAGCACAGTTTGGAACACTGAAGCTTTCTTT. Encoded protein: CASSTVWNTEAFF.

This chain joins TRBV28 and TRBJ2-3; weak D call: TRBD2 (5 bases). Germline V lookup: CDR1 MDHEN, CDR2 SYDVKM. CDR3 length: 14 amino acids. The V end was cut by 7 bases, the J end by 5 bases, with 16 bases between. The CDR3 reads CASTKWAGGDTQYF. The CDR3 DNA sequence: TGTGCCAGCACCAAATGGGCGGGTGGAGATACGCAGTATTTT.